Listed below are T cell receptor beta chains from one sample, sequenced in a study of human T cells and chemical hapten exposure. TCRdb reprocessed the RACE reads with MiXCR, giving one entry per CDR3 protein. Of approximately 84,000 distinct CDR3 sequences in the sample, approximately 8.6% were seen once. Source material: whole blood. The receptors shown here come from a male donor in good health. Some clones in this sample may be carry-over from other donors' samples. CDR3s include the opening cysteine and the closing phenylalanine or tryptophan. D genes are given only for firm matches. Clone size is not always given. Where it is, it says once, few, many or a class for expanded clones.

TRBV5-1	TRBJ1-1	NA	NA	TGCGCCAGCAGCTTGGCCTCGACGAACACTGAAGCTTTCTTT	CASSLASTNTEAFF
TRBV29-1	TRBJ2-3	TRBD2	NA	TGCAGCGTTACGATACTAGCGGAAGGCACAGATACGCAGTATTTT	CSVTILAEGTDTQYF
TRBV6-1	TRBJ2-1	TRBD1	few	TGTGCCAGCAGTGAGGACAGGGGAGGTGAGCAGTTCTTC	CASSEDRGGEQFF
TRBV6-5	TRBJ2-3	NA	NA	TGCGCCAGCAACGGGGGTAGCACAGATACGCAGTATTTT	CASNGGSTDTQYF
TRBV5-1	TRBJ2-3	TRBD1	few	TGCGCCAGCAGCCCGGGGACAGGGGGCAATACGCAGTATTTT	CASSPGTGGNTQYF
TRBV11-2	TRBJ2-4	TRBD1	few	TGTGCCAGCAGCTTAGATAGGAGTTTGACAGGGCCAGCCAAAAACATTCAGTACTTC	CASSLDRSLTGPAKNIQYF
TRBV4-1	TRBJ2-3	TRBD2	NA	TGCGCCAGCAGTTCGACCGGGACTAGCCGGTTAACAGATACGCAGTATTTT	CASSSTGTSRLTDTQYF
TRBV7-2	TRBJ2-3	TRBD2	NA	TGTGCCAGCAGCTTAGAGGCGGGAGGAGGGTCAGATACGCAGTATTTT	CASSLEAGGGSDTQYF
TRBV12-3/TRBV12-4	TRBJ2-3	NA	NA	TGTGCCAGCAGGGAGGGGAACAGCCGCACAGATACGCAGTATTTT	CASREGNSRTDTQYF
TRBV3-1	TRBJ2-7	NA	few	TGTGCCAGCAGCCAAGATCAAGGGGACGAGCAGTACTTC	CASSQDQGDEQYF
TRBV7-8	TRBJ2-7	NA	many	TGTGCCAGCTCCTATGGGGGTTCCTACGAGCAGTACTTC	CASSYGGSYEQYF
TRBV11-2	TRBJ2-7	NA	few	TGTGCCAGCAGCCCCAATTACAGGTTTACCTACGAGCAGTACTTC	CASSPNYRFTYEQYF